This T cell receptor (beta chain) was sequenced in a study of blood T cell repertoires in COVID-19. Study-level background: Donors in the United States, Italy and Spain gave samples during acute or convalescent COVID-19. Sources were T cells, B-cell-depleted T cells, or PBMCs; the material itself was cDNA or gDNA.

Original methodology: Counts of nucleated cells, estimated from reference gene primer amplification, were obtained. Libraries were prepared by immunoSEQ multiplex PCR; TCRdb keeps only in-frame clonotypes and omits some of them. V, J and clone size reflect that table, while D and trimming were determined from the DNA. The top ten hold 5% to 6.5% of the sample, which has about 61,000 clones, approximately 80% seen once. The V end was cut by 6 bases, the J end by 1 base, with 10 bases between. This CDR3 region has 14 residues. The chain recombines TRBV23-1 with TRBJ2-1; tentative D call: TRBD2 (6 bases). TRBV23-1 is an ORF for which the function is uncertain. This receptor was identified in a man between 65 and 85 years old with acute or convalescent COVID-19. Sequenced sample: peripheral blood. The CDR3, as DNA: TGCGCCAGCAGGGGTGGGGGGTCCTACAATGAGCAGTTCTTC. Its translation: CASRGGGSYNEQFF.